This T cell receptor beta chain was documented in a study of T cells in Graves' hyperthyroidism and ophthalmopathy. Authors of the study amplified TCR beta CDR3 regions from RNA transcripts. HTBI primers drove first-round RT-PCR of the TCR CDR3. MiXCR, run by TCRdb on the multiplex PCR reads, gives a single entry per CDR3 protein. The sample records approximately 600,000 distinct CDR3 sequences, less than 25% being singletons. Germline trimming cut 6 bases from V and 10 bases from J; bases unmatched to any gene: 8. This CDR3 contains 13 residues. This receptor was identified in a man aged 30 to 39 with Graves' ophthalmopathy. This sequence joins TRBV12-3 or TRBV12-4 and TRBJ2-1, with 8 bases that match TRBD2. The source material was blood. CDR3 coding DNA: TGTGCCAGCAGCGGGGGGGGAGGGGACGAGCAGTTCTTC. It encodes CASSGGGGDEQFF.